A single sample is the source of the 19 T cell receptor beta chains below, sequenced in a study of blood T cell repertoires in COVID-19. Libraries were prepared by immunoSEQ multiplex PCR; TCRdb keeps only in-frame clonotypes and omits some of them. This table has about 190,000 clones, roughly 73% appearing once. Sequenced: peripheral blood. Source of these receptors: a woman older than 75 with active or convalescent COVID-19.

This chain joins TRBV7-9 and TRBJ1-1; the match to TRBD1 covers 8 bases. The CDR3 is made up of 14 amino acids. Trimming removed 4 bases from V and 5 bases from J; junction bases left unmatched: 6. Germline CDR1 and CDR2: SEHNR and FQNEAQ (reference sequence). CDR3 protein: CASSSPDRVTEAFF. The CDR3 bases are TGTGCCAGCAGCTCGCCGGACAGGGTTACTGAAGCTTTCTTT.

The chain links TRBV4-3 to TRBJ2-2; TRBD2 aligns across 7 bases. Germline V gene data show CDR1 as LGHNA and CDR2 as YSLEER. J gave up 7 bases and V 8 bases, and 4 bases lay outside the gene matches. This CDR3 region has 12 residues. The CDR3 DNA sequence: TGCGCCAGCGGGGGGGTTATCGGGGAGCTGTTTTTT. As protein: CASGGVIGELFF.

This chain connects TRBV6-1 to TRBJ1-1; D is uncertain. Trimming took 3 bases from V and 11 from J, leaving 7 bases between them. Germline values: CDR1 MNHNS, CDR2 SASEGT. CDR3 size: 10 residues. As DNA, the CDR3 is TGTGCCAGCAGTGAGAACGGGGCTTTCTTT. Encoded protein: CASSENGAFF.

The CDR3 DNA follows: TGTGCCAGCTCCGCGAAGAGTAAGGACAGGAGCTCCTACGAGCAGTACTTC. It codes for CASSAKSKDRSSYEQYF. V gene TRBV18 combines with J gene TRBJ2-7, with 7 bases lining up with TRBD1. V shed 6 bases, J shed 0 bases, and the junction held 14 bases outside the gene matches. Germline V gene sequence: CDR1 KGHSH, CDR2 LQKENI. CDR3 length: 17 residues.

The rearrangement links TRBV5-1 to TRBJ2-5; D possibly corresponds to TRBD1 (6 bases). Germline V CDR1 and CDR2: SGHRS, YFSETQ. V was pared by 6 bases and J by 2 bases, with 14 bases between. This CDR3 has 14 residues. This CDR3 reads CASTKYGTQETQYF. The CDR3 DNA reads TGCGCCAGCACCAAATACGGGACACAAGAGACCCAGTACTTC.

The rearrangement uses TRBV5-5 and TRBJ2-7, with D possibly being TRBD2 (5 bases). Germline assignment: CDR1 SGHKS and CDR2 YYEKEE (reference sequence). The CDR3 contains 14 residues. The V end lost 0 bases, the J end lost 6 bases, and 13 bases lay between the germline ends. The CDR3 coding sequence is TGTGCCAGCAGCTTGGATAGCCGGGCGGGCGAGCAGTACTTC. The encoded protein is CASSLDSRAGEQYF.

The genes are TRBV11-3 and TRBJ2-1, with 7 nucleotides matching TRBD1. This CDR3 region has 14 residues. CDR1 is SGHNT, CDR2 YENEEA, per germline. Losses at the gene ends were 5 bases for V and 3 bases for J; bases not matched to a gene: 4. The CDR3, as DNA: TGTGCCAGCAGCCGGGACAGAATCTACAATGAGCAGTTCTTC. Protein sequence: CASSRDRIYNEQFF.

This chain joins TRBV28 and TRBJ2-3, with a weak D call TRBD1 (6 bases). The germline V gene has CDR1 MDHEN and CDR2 SYDVKM. This CDR3 has 15 residues. The V gene lost 1 base and the J gene lost 2 bases, with 10 bases spanning the gap. DNA for the CDR3: TGTGCCAGCAGTTTATATCAGGGGAACACAGATACGCAGTATTTT. Amino acids: CASSLYQGNTDTQYF.

V and J are TRBV6-2 or TRBV6-3 and TRBJ2-3; D ambiguous. The V gene's germline CDR1 is MNHEY and CDR2 SVGEGT. The CDR3 extends over 16 amino acids. Trimming removed 6 bases from V and 3 bases from J, with 19 bases in between. The CDR3 sequence: CASSTGLGSGTDTQYF. In DNA, the CDR3 is TGTGCCAGCAGCACCGGATTAGGTTCCGGGACAGATACGCAGTATTTT.

The genes are TRBV7-9 and TRBJ2-3; TRBD2 matches at 7 bases. Germline CDR1 reads SEHNR; CDR2 reads FQNEAQ (reference sequence). V lost 2 bases to trimming and J lost 1 base; unmatched junction nucleotides: 12. The CDR3 extends over 18 amino acids. This CDR3 is CASSLKRAAGEGTDTQYF. CDR3 DNA: TGTGCCAGCAGCTTAAAGCGGGCGGCGGGAGAGGGCACAGATACGCAGTATTTT.

V is TRBV5-1 and J is TRBJ1-1, with 7 bases aligning to TRBD1. The J segment lost 1 base and the V segment lost 4 bases, leaving 13 bases of the junction unmatched. The CDR3 has 17 residues. The germline V gene encodes CDR1 SGHRS and CDR2 YFSETQ. The CDR3 region has the DNA TGCGCCAGCAGCCACTCTCCAGGGGGAATCCAGAACACTGAAGCTTTCTTT. Translated, it gives CASSHSPGGIQNTEAFF.

This clone showed up just once. The chain has TRBV19 and TRBJ2-1, with TRBD1 identical over 7 bases. The CDR3 length is 14 residues. In germline, CDR1 is LNHDA, CDR2 SQIVND (reference sequence). J was trimmed by 4 bases and V by 4 bases; bases with no gene match: 4. The CDR3 nucleotides read TGTGCCAGTAGTACCTCAGGGGGATACAATGAGCAGTTCTTC. This translates into CASSTSGGYNEQFF.

The chain is built from TRBV28 and TRBJ2-3; 8 positions match TRBD2. The CDR3 extends over 17 amino acids. V gave up 5 bases and J gave up 2 bases; unmatched junction bases: 12. CDR1 and CDR2 (germline): MDHEN, SYDVKM. CDR3 region: CASSPPSGGGITDTQYF. The CDR3 nucleotides read TGTGCCAGCAGTCCACCCTCGGGCGGGGGGATCACAGATACGCAGTATTTT.

V gene TRBV28 combines with J gene TRBJ1-2, with 8 bases aligning to TRBD1. Germline V gene data show CDR1 as MDHEN and CDR2 as SYDVKM. V gave up 3 bases and J gave up 5 bases; unmatched junction bases: 23. The CDR3 is made up of 20 amino acids. The CDR3 region has the DNA TGTGCCAGCAGTTTTATTTCAGGACAGGGCCCTACCGTGCGTAGTTATGGCTACACCTTC. Its translation: CASSFISGQGPTVRSYGYTF.

The chain uses TRBV6-5 and TRBJ1-3; D is perhaps TRBD1 (6 bases). V was pared by 4 bases and J by 2 bases, with 9 bases between. This CDR3 is 14 amino acids long. The germline V gene encodes CDR1 MNHEY and CDR2 SVGAGI. CDR3 DNA sequence: TGTGCCAGCAGTTTGGGACACCCTGGAAACACCATATATTTT. Translating gives CASSLGHPGNTIYF.

V and J are TRBV5-6 and TRBJ2-7; 10 nucleotides line up with TRBD2. The CDR3 consists of 14 residues. J lost 6 bases, V lost 1 base, and 4 bases had no gene match. Per the germline V gene, CDR1 is SGHDT and CDR2 is YYEEEE. DNA of the CDR3: TGTGCCAGCAGCTTGAGAGCGGGGGGGCGCGAGCAGTACTTC. The encoded protein is CASSLRAGGREQYF.

This clone was recorded once. J is TRBJ1-2 and V is TRBV5-1; D ambiguous. V dropped 5 bases and J dropped 1 base, with 15 bases sitting between them. CDR1 is SGHRS, CDR2 YFSETQ, per germline. This CDR3 is 15 amino acids long. For the CDR3, the DNA is TGCGCCAGCAGGAGGGAGTCTCGGGGTAACTATGGCTACACCTTC. Its protein is CASRRESRGNYGYTF.

The CDR3 loop reads CASSPPGQTLAKNIQYF. DNA for the CDR3: TGTGCCAGCTCACCACCAGGACAGACCTTAGCCAAAAACATTCAGTACTTC. This rearrangement joins TRBV18 to TRBJ2-4; the D gene is possibly TRBD1 (6 bases). V was trimmed by 0 bases and J by 0 bases, leaving 12 bases between them. Germline values: CDR1 KGHSH, CDR2 LQKENI. CDR3 length equals 17 residues.

The CDR3 sequence is CASSFRLGSGYTF. CDR3 bases: TGTGCCAGCAGTTTTCGTCTAGGGAGCGGCTACACCTTC. The chain carries TRBV12-3 or TRBV12-4 and TRBJ1-2; D ambiguous. The length of the CDR3 is 13 residues. Trimming removed 3 bases from V and 8 bases from J, with 13 bases in between.